The 5 T cell receptor beta chains below were found in one sample sequenced in a study of CXCR4 blockade with PD-1 therapy in pancreatic cancer. The assay was immunoSEQ multiplex PCR, and TCRdb's table has in-frame clones only and misses some. Of thousands of clones detected, around 40% appear once; the ten largest clones hold under 20%. The sample comprised tumor tissue. The receptor source for this set is a human donor with pancreatic ductal adenocarcinoma.

This chain joins TRBV19 and TRBJ2-1; 8 nucleotides line up with TRBD1. The CDR3 has 13 amino acids. Per germline, CDR1 LNHDA and CDR2 SQIVND (reference sequence). CDR3 nucleotides: TGTGTTACCTCGATACAGGGGGAACGTGAGCAGTTCTTC. It is translated as CVTSIQGEREQFF.

V usage is TRBV18 and J usage is TRBJ2-5, with a possible D match to TRBD2 (6 bases). The CDR3 runs 12 residues. V was shortened by 7 bases and J by 1 base, with 7 bases between the two germline ends. Germline assignment: CDR1 KGHSH and CDR2 LQKENI. CDR3 protein: CASWGVQETQYF. The CDR3 DNA sequence: TGTGCCAGCTGGGGGGTCCAAGAGACCCAGTACTTC.

The sample holds many counts of this clone. The rearrangement joins TRBV11-3 to TRBJ1-1, with a possible D match to TRBD1 (6 bases). The CDR3 consists of 15 residues. Trimming took 3 bases from V and 4 from J, leaving 15 bases between them. The V gene's germline CDR1 is SGHNT and CDR2 YENEEA. This chain's CDR3 is CASSLDFRGGTEAFF. The CDR3 DNA sequence: TGTGCCAGCAGCTTGGACTTCAGGGGCGGCACTGAAGCTTTCTTT.

The chain recombines TRBV19 with TRBJ2-1; 7 bases agree with TRBD2. The trim removed 5 bases at V and 9 bases at J, leaving 7 bases unmatched. The V gene's germline CDR1 is LNHDA and CDR2 SQIVND (reference sequence). The CDR3 sequence is 13 residues long. CDR3 DNA sequence: TGTGCCAGTAGTCTGAGCGGGACGGGTGAGCAGTTCTTC. As protein: CASSLSGTGEQFF.

V is TRBV10-3 and J is TRBJ2-5; D possibly corresponds to TRBD2 (5 bases). The V end lost 2 bases, the J end lost 5 bases, and 15 bases lay between the germline ends. The CDR3 loop spans 15 amino acids. From germline, CDR1 is ENHRY and CDR2 SYGVKD. This CDR3 reads CAISERMSRDETQYF. In DNA form, the CDR3 reads TGTGCCATCAGTGAGCGAATGTCGAGGGATGAGACCCAGTACTTC.